This record covers a single TCR beta chain. Its specific antigen is unknown. There are no base qualities to consult, and no much larger clone falls within one base. TCRbeta CDR3 regions were amplified from genomic DNA using the immunoSEQ Assay, a bias-controlled multiplex PCR. On the study's bioinformatics: Within the assay, amplification of reference gene primers was used to estimate how many nucleated cells each sample contained. To quantify the absolute abundance of each unique TCRbeta CDR3 rearrangement, sequence reads were collapsed and filtered. For each sample, productive Simpson clonality was calculated by taking the square root of Simpson's diversity index across productive rearrangements. The table comes from immuneACCESS by way of TCRdb, which keeps in-frame sequences with V and J called. Part of the clones is missing from these tables; in studies checked, under half for an unresolved V gene and the rest for unknown reasons. D and trimming were read from the DNA, whereas the V and J calls and clone size are those reported in that table. This sample has about 56,000 clones in its table, and 89% of those were observed once. The top ten clones comprise more than 40% of the sample.

The sample comes from a study of blood T cell repertoires in COVID-19 (dated by TCRdb to about 2020). As for the study more broadly: Collaborator samples came from the United States, Italy and Spain and covered acute and convalescent phases of COVID-19. The material from the prospective study consisted of cDNA or gDNA derived from T cells, B-cell-depleted T cells, or PBMCs. Nearly every sample came with metadata listing a de-identified subject ID, COVID-19 status, age in years and sex. Where available, HLA class I and class II types were taken from metadata supplied by the sample provider and were not determined by assay-based typing. Deeply sampled blood TCRbeta repertoires from subjects exposed to, actively infected with, or recovered from COVID-19 were included in the dataset. Samples came from the ongoing ImmuneRACE study (first 160 participants) plus 1,254 subjects from 6 global collaborators. The repertoires were made available in a free public database intended to serve as a resource for research on the immune response to SARS-CoV-2. What the research found in general, with its limitations: The amount of clinical and demographic metadata varied by source and participant and was provided uncurated.

In Seattle, one collaborating source enrolled patients while the infection was active and tracked those patients longitudinally over the course of disease. The collaborating institutions used their own protocols to collect whole blood in K2EDTA tubes. For TCRbeta analysis, collaborators shipped samples in one of three forms: frozen whole blood, isolated PBMCs, or DNA extracted from either of those sample types. The clonotype comes from a woman aged 55-70 years with COVID-19, enrolled during active disease. Specimen: peripheral blood.

The CDR3 amino acid sequence is: CASSEQGIYEQYF. The nucleotide sequence reads as follows: TGTGCCAGCAGCGAACAGGGTATCTACGAGCAGTACTTC. The V and J segments used are TRBV7-8 and TRBJ2-7; perhaps TRBD1 is the D gene, with 6 bases matching. Looking up the germline V gene yields CDR1 SGHVS and CDR2 FQNEAQ. Including cysteine and phenylalanine, the CDR3 has 13 amino acids. Just the 39-base CDR3 DNA is kept, in frame starting at base 1. The junction carries 11 bases between V and J, which are trimmed by 5 bases and 3 bases respectively.